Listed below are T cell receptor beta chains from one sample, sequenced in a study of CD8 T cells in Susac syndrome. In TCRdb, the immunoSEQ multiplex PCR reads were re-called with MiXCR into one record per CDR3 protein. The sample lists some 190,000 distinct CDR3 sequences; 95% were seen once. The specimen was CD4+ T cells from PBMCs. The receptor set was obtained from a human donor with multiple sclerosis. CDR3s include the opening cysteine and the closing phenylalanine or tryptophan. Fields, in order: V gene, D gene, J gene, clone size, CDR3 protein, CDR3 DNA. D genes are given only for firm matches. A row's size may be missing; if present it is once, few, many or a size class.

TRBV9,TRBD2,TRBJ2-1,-,CASSVAAGGPYEQFF,TGTGCCAGCAGCGTAGCGGCGGGGGGGCCCTATGAGCAGTTCTTC
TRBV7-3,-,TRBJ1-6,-,CASSAGTSGWNSPLHF,TGTGCCAGCAGCGCCGGGACATCAGGGTGGAATTCACCCCTCCACTTT
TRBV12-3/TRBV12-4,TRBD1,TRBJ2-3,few,CASSGQGSTDTQYF,TGTGCCAGCAGCGGACAGGGAAGCACAGATACGCAGTATTTT
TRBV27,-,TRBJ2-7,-,CASSLSKGTRTYEQYF,TGTGCCAGCAGTTTATCGAAGGGAACACGAACCTACGAGCAGTACTTC
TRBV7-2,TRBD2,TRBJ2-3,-,CASSLGRGGLTDTQYF,TGTGCCAGCAGCTTAGGTCGCGGGGGGCTCACAGATACGCAGTATTTT
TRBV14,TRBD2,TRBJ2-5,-,CASSRRLLAGGRETQYF,TGTGCCAGCAGCCGCCGACTACTAGCGGGGGGGCGTGAGACCCAGTACTTC
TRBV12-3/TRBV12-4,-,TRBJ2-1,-,CASSTGTIQFF,TGTGCCAGCAGCACCGGGACCATACAGTTCTTC
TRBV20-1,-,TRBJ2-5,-,CSYVGQGGGTQYF,TGCAGTTATGTAGGGCAGGGTGGTGGGACCCAGTACTTC
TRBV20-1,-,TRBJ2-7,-,CSAASPRIRDEQYF,TGCAGTGCTGCGAGCCCCAGGATTCGCGACGAGCAGTACTTC
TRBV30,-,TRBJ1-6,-,CAWGRGGSSYNSPLHF,TGTGCCTGGGGCCGAGGGGGTAGCTCCTATAATTCACCCCTCCACTTT
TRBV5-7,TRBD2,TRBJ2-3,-,CASSLGLAPCTDTQYF,TGTGCCAGCAGCTTGGGACTAGCGCCCTGCACAGATACGCAGTATTTT
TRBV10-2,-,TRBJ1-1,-,CATSGANTEAFF,TGCGCCACCTCTGGTGCGAACACTGAAGCTTTCTTT
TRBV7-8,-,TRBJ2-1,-,CASSLGGVDEQFF,TGTGCCAGCAGCTTAGGAGGGGTGGATGAGCAGTTCTTC
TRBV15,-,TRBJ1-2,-,CATSEMGGGNGYTF,TGTGCCACCTCGGAAATGGGGGGCGGGAATGGCTACACCTTC
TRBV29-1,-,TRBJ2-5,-,CSVSWETQYF,TGCAGCGTTTCATGGGAGACCCAGTACTTC
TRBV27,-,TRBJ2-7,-,CASSFLGATYEQYF,TGTGCCAGCAGTTTTTTGGGGGCTACCTACGAGCAGTACTTC
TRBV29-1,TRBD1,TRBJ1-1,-,CSVRTGAMNTEAFF,TGCAGCGTCCGGACAGGGGCTATGAACACTGAAGCTTTCTTT
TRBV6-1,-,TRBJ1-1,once,CASSSPLRAGGIGAFF,TGTGCCAGCAGCTCCCCCCTAAGGGCTGGGGGGATAGGAGCTTTCTTT
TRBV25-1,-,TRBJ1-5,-,CASRGGSNQPQHF,TGTGCCAGCAGAGGGGGGAGCAATCAGCCCCAGCATTTT
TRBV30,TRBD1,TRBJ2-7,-,CAWRGQGAGSDEQYF,TGTGCCTGGAGGGGACAGGGGGCTGGTAGTGACGAGCAGTACTTC
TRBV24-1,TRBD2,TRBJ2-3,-,CATSDPTGGERDTQYF,TGTGCCACCAGTGACCCTACGGGGGGGGAAAGAGATACGCAGTATTTT
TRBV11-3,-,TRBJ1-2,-,CASLGDPLLGGYTF,TGTGCCAGCCTGGGAGATCCACTCCTAGGAGGCTACACCTTC
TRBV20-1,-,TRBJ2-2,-,CSASRTGELFF,TGCAGTGCCTCGCGAACCGGGGAGCTGTTTTTT
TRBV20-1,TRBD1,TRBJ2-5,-,CSAQGDRRETQYF,TGCAGTGCGCAGGGGGACCGAAGGGAGACCCAGTACTTC
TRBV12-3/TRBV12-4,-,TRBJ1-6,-,CASSFFVGTDSPLHF,TGTGCCAGCAGTTTTTTTGTGGGGACGGATTCACCCCTCCACTTT
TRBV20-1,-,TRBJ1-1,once,CSASRLMNTEAFF,TGCAGTGCTTCCAGACTCATGAACACTGAAGCTTTCTTT
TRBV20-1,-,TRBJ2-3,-,CSARTSTRKSTDTQYF,TGCAGTGCTAGAACCTCAACTAGGAAAAGCACAGATACGCAGTATTTT
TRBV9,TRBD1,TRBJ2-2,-,CASSVEQGVSIGGELFF,TGTGCCAGCAGCGTAGAACAGGGGGTGTCAATTGGCGGGGAGCTGTTTTTT
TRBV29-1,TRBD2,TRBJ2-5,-,CSVGRLAGKETQYF,TGCAGCGTTGGACGACTAGCGGGGAAAGAGACCCAGTACTTC
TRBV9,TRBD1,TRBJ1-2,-,CASSGRTGLNYGYTF,TGTGCCAGCAGCGGCCGGACAGGGTTGAACTATGGCTACACCTTC
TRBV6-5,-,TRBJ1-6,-,CASSYSRGNSPLHF,TGTGCCAGCAGTTACTCGAGGGGGAATTCACCCCTCCACTTT
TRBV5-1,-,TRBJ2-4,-,CASSFALGTNIQYF,TGCGCCAGCAGCTTTGCCCTGGGGACAAACATTCAGTACTTC
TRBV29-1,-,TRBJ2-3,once,CSVEPRGSTDTQYF,TGCAGCGTTGAACCCAGGGGTAGCACAGATACGCAGTATTTT
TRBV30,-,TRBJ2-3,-,CAWSVWGSTTDTQYF,TGTGCCTGGAGTGTATGGGGATCCACCACAGATACGCAGTATTTT
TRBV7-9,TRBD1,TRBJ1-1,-,CASRIARDRGHITEAFF,TGTGCCAGCAGAATTGCCCGGGACAGGGGTCATATCACTGAAGCTTTCTTT
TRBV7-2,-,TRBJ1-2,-,CASRPTLEGYTF,TGTGCCAGCAGACCGACGTTAGAGGGCTACACCTTC
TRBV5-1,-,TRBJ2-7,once,CASSNPGLYEQYF,TGCGCCAGCAGCAACCCGGGACTCTACGAGCAGTACTTC
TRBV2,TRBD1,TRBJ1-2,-,CASSGGQLINYGYTF,TGTGCCAGCAGTGGGGGACAGCTTATTAACTATGGCTACACCTTC
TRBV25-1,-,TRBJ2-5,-,CASSVEGRGGTQYF,TGTGCCAGCAGTGTAGAGGGTCGGGGTGGGACCCAGTACTTC
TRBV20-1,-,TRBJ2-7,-,CSATDRKGSYEQYF,TGCAGTGCCACTGATCGTAAAGGCTCCTACGAGCAGTACTTC
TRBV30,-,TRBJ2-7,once,CAWSVPLGRFYEQYF,TGTGCCTGGAGTGTACCCCTTGGACGTTTCTACGAGCAGTACTTC
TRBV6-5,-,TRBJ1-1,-,CASTGARSTEAFF,TGTGCCAGCACAGGGGCGCGGAGCACTGAAGCTTTCTTT
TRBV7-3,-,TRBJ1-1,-,CASSSSGVAFF,TGTGCCAGCAGCTCCTCCGGGGTAGCTTTCTTT
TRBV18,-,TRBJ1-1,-,CASSLWTNTEAFF,TGTGCCAGCTCCCTGTGGACGAACACTGAAGCTTTCTTT
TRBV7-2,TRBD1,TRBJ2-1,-,CASSLRDRSNEQFF,TGTGCCAGCAGCCTCCGGGACAGAAGCAATGAGCAGTTCTTC
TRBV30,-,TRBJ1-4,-,CAWSPSNGYEKLFF,TGTGCCTGGAGTCCCTCGAATGGATATGAAAAACTGTTTTTT
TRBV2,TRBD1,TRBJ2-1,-,CASRAGQGGNYNEQFF,TGTGCCAGCAGGGCTGGACAGGGGGGAAACTACAATGAGCAGTTCTTC
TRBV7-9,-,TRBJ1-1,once,CATERVNTEAFF,TGTGCCACCGAACGGGTGAACACTGAAGCTTTCTTT
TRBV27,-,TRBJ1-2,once,CASRSHDRPYGYTF,TGTGCCAGCAGATCACACGACAGGCCCTATGGCTACACCTTC
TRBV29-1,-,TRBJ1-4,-,CSVVGEHEKLFF,TGCAGCGTTGTCGGGGAGCATGAAAAACTGTTTTTT
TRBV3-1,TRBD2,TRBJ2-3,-,CASSQRPGLAGHTDTQYF,TGTGCCAGCAGCCAACGTCCGGGACTAGCGGGGCACACAGATACGCAGTATTTT
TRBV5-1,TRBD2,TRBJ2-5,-,CASSLEGLEETQYF,TGCGCCAGCAGCTTGGAGGGACTAGAAGAGACCCAGTACTTC
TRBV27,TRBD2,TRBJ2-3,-,CASSPTSDMSTDTQYF,TGTGCCAGCAGTCCCACTAGCGACATGAGCACAGATACGCAGTATTTT
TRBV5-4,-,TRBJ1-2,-,CASSLDHYGYTF,TGTGCCAGCAGCTTGGACCACTATGGCTACACCTTC
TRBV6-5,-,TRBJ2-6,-,CASSSGRNVLTF,TGTGCCAGCAGTTCGGGACGAAACGTCCTGACTTTC